This entry describes one TCR beta chain. The record originates from a study of blood T cell repertoires in COVID-19. Authors' data handling: Nucleated cell counts were estimated from reference gene primer amplification. Data came from immunoSEQ multiplex PCR; TCRdb stores just in-frame clones and leaves some out. V and J calls plus clone size are reproduced from that table; the DNA served to infer D and trimming. Here the sample spans just over 90,000 clones, around nine tenths being singletons. Germline V gene lookup returns CDR1 LGHDT and CDR2 YNNKEL (reference sequence). The V gene lost 1 base and the J gene lost 4 bases, with 11 bases spanning the gap. The CDR3 totals 15 residues.

This sequence joins TRBV3-1 (or the pseudogene TRBV3-2) and TRBJ1-5; unclear D gene. This clonotype originated in a woman of 80 years or more with acute or convalescent COVID-19. Sequencing was performed on peripheral blood. The CDR3 protein is CASSQGVNSNQPQHF. The CDR3 coding sequence is TGTGCCAGCAGCCAAGGAGTAAACAGTAATCAGCCCCAGCATTTT.